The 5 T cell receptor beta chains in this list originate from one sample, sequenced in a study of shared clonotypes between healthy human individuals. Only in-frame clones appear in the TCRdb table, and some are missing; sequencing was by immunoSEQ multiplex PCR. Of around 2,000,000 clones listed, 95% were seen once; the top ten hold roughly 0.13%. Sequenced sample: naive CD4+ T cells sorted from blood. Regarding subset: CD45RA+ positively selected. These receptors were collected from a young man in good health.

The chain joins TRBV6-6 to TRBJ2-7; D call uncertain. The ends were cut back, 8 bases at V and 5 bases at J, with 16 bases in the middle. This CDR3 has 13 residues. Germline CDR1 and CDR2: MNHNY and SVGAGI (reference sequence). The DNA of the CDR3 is TGTGCCAGCTCGTGGCTGGGTACCAACGAGCAGTACTTC. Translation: CASSWLGTNEQYF.

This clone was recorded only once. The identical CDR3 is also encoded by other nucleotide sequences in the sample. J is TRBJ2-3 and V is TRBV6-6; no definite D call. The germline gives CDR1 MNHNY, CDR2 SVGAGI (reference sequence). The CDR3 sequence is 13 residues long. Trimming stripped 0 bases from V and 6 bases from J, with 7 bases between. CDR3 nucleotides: TGTGCCAGCAGTTACTCCGGGCGGGATACGCAGTATTTT. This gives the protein CASSYSGRDTQYF.

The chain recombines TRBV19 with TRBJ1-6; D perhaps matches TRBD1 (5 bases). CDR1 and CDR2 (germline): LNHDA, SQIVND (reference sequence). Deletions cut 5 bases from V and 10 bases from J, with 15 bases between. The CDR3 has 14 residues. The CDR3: CASSLPQEGSPLHF. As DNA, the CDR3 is TGTGCCAGTAGTCTGCCCCAGGAGGGGTCACCCCTCCACTTT.

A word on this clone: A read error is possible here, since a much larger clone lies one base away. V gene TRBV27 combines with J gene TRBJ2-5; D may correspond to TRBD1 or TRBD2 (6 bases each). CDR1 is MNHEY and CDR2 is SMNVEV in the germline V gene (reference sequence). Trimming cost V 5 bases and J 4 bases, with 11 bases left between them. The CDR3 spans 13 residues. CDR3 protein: CASSLGGRETQYF. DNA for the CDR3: TGTGCCAGCAGTCTAGGGGGGAGAGAGACCCAGTACTTC.

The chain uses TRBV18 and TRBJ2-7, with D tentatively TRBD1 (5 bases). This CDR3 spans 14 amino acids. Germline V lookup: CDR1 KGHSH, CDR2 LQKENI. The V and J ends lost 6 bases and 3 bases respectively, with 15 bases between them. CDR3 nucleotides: TGTGCCAGCTCCCAATTGGGAAGGGGCTACGAGCAGTACTTC. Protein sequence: CASSQLGRGYEQYF.